The clone carrying this T cell receptor beta chain turned up a few times. Its antigen is unknown. This entry comes from a study of T-cell reconstitution after alpha-beta-depleted transplantation in children. Study-wide results and caveats: Alpha-beta T cells present about two months after transplant were reported to originate from several hundred expanded graft clones.

Construction of the TCRbeta library involved unique molecular identifiers. TCRdb re-derived calls from the PCR reads in MiXCR, one entry per CDR3 protein. Of around 490,000 distinct CDR3 sequences in the sample, over 10% were seen once. Trimming removed 8 bases at V and 5 bases at J, with 12 bases between. This CDR3 has 13 amino acids. CDR1 is LGHNA, CDR2 YSLEER, per germline. This specimen was PBMCs, mostly from graft donor cells, taken 180 days after TCRalphabeta/CD19-depleted stem cell transplant. This sequence joins TRBV4-3 and TRBJ2-2, with D possibly TRBD2 on 6 matching bases. The sequence derives from a female patient aged 2 to 10 who had a stem cell transplant for aplastic anemia, so the T cells may come from the graft donor. In DNA form, the CDR3 reads TGCGCCAGCCGCCGACGGGGGACCGGGGAGCTGTTTTTT. Amino acids: CASRRRGTGELFF.